The rows below give T cell receptor beta chains drawn from one sample of a study of OX40 agonist ivuxolimab in advanced cancers. Profiling relied on immunoSEQ multiplex PCR, and the TCRdb table lists in-frame clones only, not all of them. In the table there are roughly 61,000 clones, approximately 90% of which are singletons. This specimen consisted of CD4+ or CD8+ T cells sorted from blood, obtained in a trial of the OX40 agonist ivuxolimab. These receptors originate from an adult with an advanced solid tumor such as melanoma, head and neck, liver or kidney cancer. Each CDR3 is given with its conserved first and last residue. The D gene is left open where the match is weak. Clone size, where shown, is once, few, many, or a class for clones that have expanded.

TRBV2,NA,TRBJ1-6,NA,CASSEVPPRGGNSPLHF,TGTGCCAGCAGCGAAGTCCCTCCCAGGGGAGGTAATTCACCCCTCCACTTT
TRBV29-1,NA,TRBJ1-1,NA,CSAVTRANTEAFF,TGCAGCGCTGTGACACGGGCGAACACTGAAGCTTTCTTT
TRBV5-4,NA,TRBJ2-3,NA,CASSPTPSTDTQYF,TGTGCCAGCAGCCCAACTCCTAGCACAGATACGCAGTATTTT
TRBV19,NA,TRBJ2-7,TRBD1,CASSLGQGNEQYF,TGTGCCAGTAGTTTAGGACAGGGTAACGAGCAGTACTTC
TRBV4-2,NA,TRBJ2-7,NA,CASSQDELTLYEQYF,TGTGCCAGCAGCCAAGATGAACTCACCCTATACGAGCAGTACTTC
TRBV13,NA,TRBJ2-5,TRBD2,CASSLLRGGLETQYF,TGTGCCAGCAGCCTACTCCGGGGGGGCCTAGAGACCCAGTACTTC
TRBV5-5,NA,TRBJ1-1,NA,CAVAEAFF,TGTGCCGTGGCTGAAGCTTTCTTT
TRBV7-9,once,TRBJ1-3,TRBD1,CASSSRTGHGGNTIYF,TGTGCCAGCAGCTCAAGGACAGGCCACGGGGGAAACACCATATATTTT
TRBV29-1,NA,TRBJ1-2,NA,CSVEGLDGYTF,TGCAGCGTTGAAGGACTGGATGGCTACACCTTC
TRBV6-4,NA,TRBJ1-4,NA,CASTPLGGINEKLFF,TGTGCCAGCACTCCCTTGGGGGGGATTAATGAAAAACTGTTTTTT
TRBV10-2,NA,TRBJ2-7,NA,CASREGYEQYF,TGCGCCAGCAGAGAGGGCTACGAGCAGTACTTC
TRBV19,NA,TRBJ1-5,NA,CASTGDANQPQHF,TGTGCCAGTACTGGGGACGCGAATCAGCCCCAGCATTTT
TRBV28,NA,TRBJ2-7,TRBD1,CASSSGQGPYEQYF,TGTGCCAGCAGTTCGGGACAGGGACCCTACGAGCAGTACTTC
TRBV11-2,few,TRBJ2-2,TRBD2,CASSSRTSGGANTGELFF,TGTGCCAGCAGCTCTAGGACTAGCGGGGGAGCAAACACCGGGGAGCTGTTTTTT
TRBV29-1,once,TRBJ2-4,NA,CSVKSYSDIQYF,TGCAGCGTAAAGTCCTACTCGGACATTCAGTACTTC
TRBV5-6,NA,TRBJ1-3,NA,CASSAGRSGNTIYF,TGTGCCAGCAGCGCGGGACGCTCTGGAAACACCATATATTTT
TRBV15,NA,TRBJ2-2,TRBD1,CATSTSPGTGLGGELFF,TGTGCCACCAGCACCTCCCCCGGGACAGGGTTGGGCGGGGAGCTGTTTTTT
TRBV27,NA,TRBJ2-2,TRBD1,CASSWAGGDTGELFF,TGTGCCAGCAGTTGGGCAGGGGGCGACACCGGGGAGCTGTTTTTT
TRBV19,NA,TRBJ1-1,NA,CASSMGVLANTEAFF,TGTGCCAGTAGTATGGGGGTACTGGCGAACACTGAAGCTTTCTTT
TRBV7-9,NA,TRBJ2-3,NA,CASSPDWVLDTQYF,TGTGCCAGCAGCCCCGACTGGGTTCTGGATACGCAGTATTTT
TRBV6-1,few,TRBJ2-1,TRBD2,CATQPGRGGLNEQFF,TGTGCCACCCAACCAGGTCGGGGGGGCTTAAATGAGCAGTTCTTC
TRBV19,few,TRBJ1-6,NA,CASSWDDDNSPLHF,TGTGCCAGTAGTTGGGACGACGATAATTCACCCCTCCACTTT
TRBV2,NA,TRBJ2-1,NA,CASSDINNEQFF,TGTGCCAGCAGTGATATTAACAATGAGCAGTTCTTC
TRBV28,NA,TRBJ1-2,NA,CASSLLMVGDESTF,TGTGCCAGCAGTTTACTTATGGTAGGGGACGAGTCCACCTTC
TRBV7-9,NA,TRBJ1-1,TRBD1,CASSPGQGILRAFF,TGTGCCAGCAGCCCGGGACAGGGGATCCTAAGAGCTTTCTTT
TRBV19,NA,TRBJ1-1,TRBD1,CASSIDHPRQGAGTEAFF,TGTGCCAGTAGTATAGATCATCCCAGACAGGGGGCGGGAACTGAAGCTTTCTTT
TRBV27,NA,TRBJ1-2,NA,CASSRSDSYGYTF,TGTGCCAGCAGTCGGTCAGACAGCTATGGCTACACCTTC
TRBV6-5,NA,TRBJ2-7,TRBD1,CASSLRGSYEQYF,TGTGCCAGCAGCCTCAGGGGGTCCTACGAGCAGTACTTC
TRBV7-9,few,TRBJ1-3,TRBD1,CASSPPQGSSGNTIYF,TGTGCCAGCAGCCCCCCACAGGGGAGCTCTGGAAACACCATATATTTT
TRBV28,NA,TRBJ2-1,TRBD2,CASTPGLAVEQFF,TGTGCCAGCACTCCGGGACTAGCGGTTGAGCAGTTCTTC
TRBV10-3,NA,TRBJ1-1,TRBD1,CAINPGTGLENTEAFF,TGTGCCATCAACCCCGGGACAGGGCTTGAAAACACTGAAGCTTTCTTT
TRBV6-1,NA,TRBJ1-2,NA,CASSATDSYGYTF,TGTGCCAGCAGCGCGACGGACAGCTATGGCTACACCTTC
TRBV5-1,NA,TRBJ1-5,NA,CASSLESNQPQHF,TGCGCCAGCAGCTTGGAAAGCAATCAGCCCCAGCATTTT
TRBV4-1,few,TRBJ1-1,NA,CASSQPGYMNTEAFF,TGCGCCAGCAGCCAGCCCGGATACATGAACACTGAAGCTTTCTTT
TRBV19,NA,TRBJ2-7,TRBD1,CASSATGGYEQYF,TGTGCCAGTAGTGCCACAGGGGGCTACGAGCAGTACTTC
TRBV6-5,once,TRBJ1-1,NA,CASSYSVYTNTEAFF,TGTGCCAGCAGTTACTCGGTCTATACGAACACTGAAGCTTTCTTT
TRBV5-1,NA,TRBJ1-3,NA,CASSLGVNVRTNSNTIYF,TGCGCCAGCAGCTTGGGGGTAAATGTCAGGACAAATTCAAACACCATATATTTT
TRBV6-5,once,TRBJ1-2,NA,CASSYDSGGYTF,TGTGCCAGCAGTTACGACTCAGGAGGCTACACCTTC
TRBV6-5,few,TRBJ2-3,NA,CASSDLAGADTQYF,TGTGCCAGCAGTGACCTCGCAGGGGCAGATACGCAGTATTTT
TRBV10-2,NA,TRBJ2-1,TRBD2,CASTDLAGGYNEQFF,TGCGCCAGCACCGACCTAGCGGGGGGCTACAATGAGCAGTTCTTC
TRBV6-6,NA,TRBJ1-6,NA,CASSYRENSPLHF,TGTGCCAGCAGTTACCGGGAAAATTCACCCCTCCACTTT
TRBV5-6,NA,TRBJ2-1,NA,CASQDTIYNEQFF,TGTGCCAGTCAGGACACAATCTACAATGAGCAGTTCTTC
TRBV7-9,NA,TRBJ2-5,TRBD1,CASRQTAGGIYETQYF,TGTGCCAGCAGGCAGACGGCAGGGGGCATTTATGAGACCCAGTACTTC
TRBV2,NA,TRBJ1-2,TRBD1,CASSAPDRGQYGYTF,TGTGCCAGCAGTGCCCCGGACAGGGGGCAATATGGCTACACCTTC
TRBV27,NA,TRBJ2-1,NA,CASSFAGNEQFF,TGTGCCAGCAGTTTCGCGGGTAATGAGCAGTTCTTC
TRBV19,NA,TRBJ1-1,NA,CASREQGLNTEAFF,TGTGCCAGTAGAGAACAGGGATTAAACACTGAAGCTTTCTTT
TRBV13,NA,TRBJ1-5,TRBD1,CASSLNGQGATIGNQPQHF,TGTGCCAGCAGCTTAAACGGACAGGGGGCAACGATTGGGAATCAGCCCCAGCATTTT
TRBV7-6,NA,TRBJ2-3,TRBD1,CASSLGDTGGADTQYF,TGTGCCAGCAGCTTAGGAGATACAGGGGGCGCAGATACGCAGTATTTT
TRBV5-6,few,TRBJ2-5,NA,CASSLLDQETQYF,TGTGCCAGCAGCTTGCTGGACCAAGAGACCCAGTACTTC
TRBV6-5,NA,TRBJ2-7,NA,CASTPGQMYEQYF,TGTGCCAGCACCCCGGGGCAGATGTACGAGCAGTACTTC
TRBV9,NA,TRBJ2-7,NA,CASSGQGIEQYF,TGTGCCAGCAGCGGACAAGGGATCGAGCAGTACTTC
TRBV13,NA,TRBJ2-3,TRBD2,CASSSLTSGATDTQYF,TGTGCCAGCAGCTCCCTGACTAGCGGGGCTACAGATACGCAGTATTTT
TRBV28,NA,TRBJ2-5,TRBD1,CASRPEDRMQETQYF,TGTGCCAGCAGGCCCGAGGACAGGATGCAAGAGACCCAGTACTTC
TRBV13,NA,TRBJ1-2,TRBD1,CASSLGLMGQGDRANYGYTF,TGTGCCAGCAGCTTAGGCCTTATGGGACAGGGAGACCGGGCTAACTATGGCTACACCTTC
TRBV7-6,NA,TRBJ2-3,NA,CASSFGAGSHPTDTQYF,TGTGCCAGCAGCTTTGGGGCAGGCTCCCACCCCACAGATACGCAGTATTTT
TRBV1,once,TRBJ2-5,NA,CTSSQGGGRETQYF,TGCACCAGCAGCCAAGGTGGGGGCCGAGAGACCCAGTACTTC
TRBV5-5,once,TRBJ2-2,TRBD1,CASSSDRGRGNTGELFF,TGTGCCAGCAGCTCTGACAGGGGGCGAGGAAACACCGGGGAGCTGTTTTTT
TRBV11-3,few,TRBJ2-7,NA,CASSGGRTNIDEQYF,TGTGCCAGCAGCGGGGGGCGGACGAACATCGACGAGCAGTACTTC
TRBV19,NA,TRBJ2-5,TRBD1,CATKRVSGQGYLETQYF,TGTGCCACAAAAAGGGTGTCAGGACAGGGATATTTAGAGACCCAGTACTTC